This T cell receptor beta chain was identified during a study of blood T cell repertoires in COVID-19. On the study more broadly: The United States, Italy and Spain provided the acute and convalescent COVID-19 samples. T cells, B-cell-depleted T cells, or PBMCs provided the cDNA or gDNA that served as material.

In the original analysis: For nucleated cells, counts were estimated from reference gene primer amplification. Profiling relied on immunoSEQ multiplex PCR, and the TCRdb table lists in-frame clones only, not all of them. That table supplies the V and J calls and clone size; D and trimming were determined from the DNA. This table holds under 250,000 clones, 70% to 90% found once. This TCR was sampled from a woman aged 45 to 65 with active or convalescent COVID-19. Input material: peripheral blood.

Written as DNA, the CDR3 is TGTGCCAGCAGCCCACAGGGGAAAGGGTATGGCTACACCTTC. This sequence encodes CASSPQGKGYGYTF. The rearrangement uses TRBV11-2 and TRBJ1-2, with 7 positions matching TRBD1. After removal of 5 bases from V and 5 bases from J, the junction contained 8 bases not matched to a gene. Germline V lookup: CDR1 SGHAT, CDR2 FQNNGV. The CDR3 contains 14 residues.